Listed below are T cell receptor beta chains from one sample, sequenced in a study of cytomegalovirus exposure and HLA in healthy donors. The assay was immunoSEQ multiplex PCR, and TCRdb's table has in-frame clones only and misses some. The sample includes fewer than 90,000 clones, around 76% of them seen just once. Sequenced material: PBMCs. Receptors were obtained from a man between 25 and 39 years old in good health and CMV-seropositive. The CDR3 runs from the conserved cysteine through the conserved F or W. D genes are given only for firm matches. The listing skips clone size in some rows; elsewhere it reads once, few, many or a size class.

J	size	V	length	D	CDR3	DNA
TRBJ2-7	NA	TRBV5-5	16	TRBD1	CASSLRAGGNRDEQYF	TGTGCCAGCAGCTTGAGGGCAGGGGGAAATAGAGACGAGCAGTACTTC
TRBJ1-2	NA	TRBV7-8	15	NA	CASSHIQGGGHGYTF	TGTGCCAGCAGCCACATCCAGGGCGGTGGGCATGGCTACACCTTC
TRBJ1-1	NA	TRBV28	16	NA	CASSLPEAAENTEAFF	TGTGCCAGCAGTTTACCCGAGGCGGCGGAGAACACTGAAGCTTTCTTT
TRBJ2-7	NA	TRBV18	17	NA	CASSPPQTGRSAYEQYF	TGTGCCAGCTCACCACCGCAAACAGGGAGAAGTGCGTACGAGCAGTACTTC
TRBJ2-1	NA	TRBV19	14	NA	CASSTEQSYNEQFF	TGTGCCAGTAGTACCGAACAGTCCTACAATGAGCAGTTCTTC
TRBJ1-1	NA	TRBV5-1	15	TRBD1	CASTLATGMNTEAFF	TGCGCCAGCACCTTGGCGACAGGGATGAACACTGAAGCTTTCTTT
TRBJ1-3	NA	TRBV7-2	14	NA	CASSSRISGNTIYF	TGTGCCAGCAGCTCGCGCATCTCGGGAAACACCATATATTTT
TRBJ2-5	NA	TRBV5-1	16	TRBD2	CASSLVGGGTQETQYF	TGCGCCAGCAGCTTGGTCGGCGGGGGGACACAAGAGACCCAGTACTTC
TRBJ2-7	NA	TRBV19	13	TRBD1	CASRDRGAYEQYF	TGTGCCAGTAGGGACAGGGGGGCCTACGAGCAGTACTTC
TRBJ2-1	few	TRBV7-9	15	NA	CASSDRQEPYNEQFF	TGTGCCAGCAGCGATCGACAGGAGCCCTACAATGAGCAGTTCTTC
TRBJ1-6	NA	TRBV27	18	TRBD1	CASSLSWKPTGPNSPLHF	TGTGCCAGCAGTTTATCGTGGAAACCGACAGGGCCCAATTCACCCCTCCACTTT
TRBJ2-2	few	TRBV11-3	18	TRBD2	CASSLDHSGTSHTGELFF	TGTGCCAGCAGCTTAGACCATTCCGGGACTAGTCACACCGGGGAGCTGTTTTTT
TRBJ1-5	NA	TRBV15	16	NA	CATSRPGGFSNQPQHF	TGTGCCACCAGCAGACCCGGGGGTTTTAGCAATCAGCCCCAGCATTTT
TRBJ2-5	NA	TRBV7-9	16	NA	CASSAVGGAGLETQYF	TGTGCCAGCAGCGCCGTTGGCGGGGCAGGGCTAGAGACCCAGTACTTC
TRBJ1-4	NA	TRBV19	15	NA	CASSMLTAPGEKLFF	TGTGCCAGTAGTATGTTGACCGCTCCGGGAGAAAAACTGTTTTTT
TRBJ2-6	NA	TRBV5-5	16	NA	CASSLLGHSGANVLTF	TGTGCCAGCAGCTTGCTGGGACACTCTGGGGCCAACGTCCTGACTTTC
TRBJ2-5	NA	TRBV9	14	TRBD1	CASSVGDSKETQYF	TGTGCCAGCAGCGTAGGGGACAGTAAAGAGACCCAGTACTTC
TRBJ1-5	few	TRBV2	15	TRBD1	CASKLDRGGVQPQHF	TGTGCCAGCAAGTTGGACAGGGGAGGGGTTCAGCCCCAGCATTTT
TRBJ2-1	NA	TRBV19	17	NA	CASSDSGLGLSYNEQFF	TGTGCCAGTAGTGACTCCGGACTCGGCCTCTCCTACAATGAGCAGTTCTTC
TRBJ2-3	NA	TRBV5-1	13	TRBD1	CASNAPGGDTQYF	TGCGCCAGCAACGCCCCAGGGGGCGATACGCAGTATTTT
TRBJ2-7	many	TRBV4-3	17	NA	CASSQGADSSPAYEQYF	TGCGCCAGCAGCCAAGGGGCCGACTCTAGCCCAGCCTACGAGCAGTACTTC
TRBJ2-2	NA	TRBV13	17	TRBD2	CASSPRRTSANTGELFF	TGTGCCAGCAGCCCCCGCCGGACTAGCGCGAACACCGGGGAGCTGTTTTTT
TRBJ1-2	NA	TRBV6-5	13	NA	CASSYGSVRGYTF	TGTGCCAGCAGTTACGGCAGTGTGAGGGGCTACACCTTC
TRBJ2-2	NA	TRBV7-9	15	NA	CSSSLISSPGGELFF	TGTTCCAGCAGCTTAATTTCTAGCCCGGGCGGGGAGCTGTTTTTT
TRBJ2-3	NA	TRBV7-2	19	TRBD1	CASSSPDRGVLPITDTQYF	TGTGCCAGCAGCTCGCCGGACAGGGGCGTGCTCCCAATCACAGATACGCAGTATTTT
TRBJ1-1	few	TRBV25-1	14	NA	CASSEPTTPYEAFF	TGTGCCAGCAGTGAACCCACCACCCCCTACGAAGCTTTCTTT
TRBJ1-6	NA	TRBV5-1	17	NA	CASSLEPLSSYNSPLHF	TGCGCCAGCAGCTTGGAGCCCCTAAGCTCCTATAATTCACCCCTCCACTTT
TRBJ1-2	NA	TRBV9	14	TRBD1	CASSVEDRLYGYTF	TGTGCCAGCAGCGTAGAGGACAGGCTTTATGGCTACACCTTC
TRBJ2-5	NA	TRBV7-7	14	NA	CASSLGGGGETQYF	TGTGCTAGCAGCTTGGGGGGTGGTGGAGAGACCCAGTACTTC
TRBJ2-1	NA	TRBV4-2	16	NA	CASSQEEGAIINEQFF	TGTGCCAGCAGCCAAGAGGAGGGGGCGATTATCAATGAGCAGTTCTTC
TRBJ2-7	few	TRBV2	16	TRBD2	CASSERARDYSYEQYF	TGTGCCAGCAGTGAAAGGGCCAGGGACTATTCCTACGAGCAGTACTTC
TRBJ1-5	few	TRBV7-9	15	TRBD1	CASSPIAGQAQPQHF	TGTGCCAGCAGCCCCATCGCAGGACAGGCTCAGCCCCAGCATTTT
TRBJ1-5	NA	TRBV2	15	TRBD1	CASKSRDRRNQPQHF	TGTGCCAGCAAGTCCCGGGACAGGAGAAATCAGCCCCAGCATTTT
TRBJ2-7	NA	TRBV19	14	NA	CASSSQGPSYEQYF	TGTGCCAGTAGCTCGCAGGGTCCCTCCTACGAGCAGTACTTC
TRBJ2-1	NA	TRBV7-9	17	TRBD2	CASSPRGGQIAYNEQFF	TGTGCCAGCAGCCCGCGGGGGGGACAGATAGCCTACAATGAGCAGTTCTTC
TRBJ2-7	NA	TRBV7-3	15	TRBD2	CASSLMGGYRYEQYF	TGTGCCAGCAGCTTAATGGGGGGGTACCGCTACGAGCAGTACTTC
TRBJ1-1	NA	TRBV18	13	NA	CASSDGQNTEAFF	TGTGCCAGCTCAGACGGACAGAACACTGAAGCTTTCTTT
TRBJ2-2	NA	TRBV7-9	12	NA	CASSSDTGELFF	TGTGCCAGCAGCTCCGACACCGGGGAGCTGTTTTTT
TRBJ2-7	NA	TRBV7-9	14	TRBD1	CASSSNQGAYEQYF	TGTGCCAGCAGCTCTAATCAGGGGGCCTACGAGCAGTACTTC
TRBJ2-1	NA	TRBV19	17	TRBD1	CASSIGLGTGAYNEQFF	TGTGCCAGTAGTATAGGGCTCGGGACAGGGGCATACAATGAGCAGTTCTTC
TRBJ2-6	NA	TRBV28	16	NA	CASSLWSVSGANVLTF	TGTGCCAGCAGTTTATGGTCCGTATCTGGGGCCAACGTCCTGACTTTC
TRBJ1-1	once	TRBV28	14	NA	CASSTGSFGTEAFF	TGTGCCAGCAGTACAGGATCCTTTGGGACTGAAGCTTTCTTT
TRBJ2-3	NA	TRBV18	15	TRBD2	CASTSSGGGTDTQYF	TGTGCCAGCACCTCTAGCGGGGGGGGCACAGATACGCAGTATTTT
TRBJ2-7	NA	TRBV5-4	15	TRBD2	CASSVSGGNLGEQYF	TGTGCCAGCAGCGTTAGCGGGGGCAATCTCGGCGAGCAGTACTTC
TRBJ2-7	NA	TRBV7-9	14	TRBD1	CASSPGTGGAEQYF	TGTGCCAGCAGCCCCGGGACAGGGGGCGCCGAGCAGTACTTC
TRBJ2-7	NA	TRBV19	15	TRBD2	CASSTTTSGPYEQYF	TGTGCCAGTAGCACCACGACTAGCGGGCCTTACGAGCAGTACTTC
TRBJ1-6	NA	TRBV7-6	15	TRBD1	CASSPAGTENSPLHF	TGTGCCAGCAGCCCAGCCGGGACAGAGAATTCACCCCTCCACTTT
TRBJ1-1	NA	TRBV28	17	NA	CASSLTPLQGRRTEAFF	TGTGCCAGCAGTTTAACCCCGTTACAGGGAAGAAGGACTGAAGCTTTCTTT
TRBJ2-2	NA	TRBV2	16	TRBD1	CASRLSGTGGTGELFF	TGTGCCAGCAGACTCTCCGGGACAGGGGGAACCGGGGAGCTGTTTTTT
TRBJ1-4	once	TRBV5-4	16	NA	CASSPTPGIHYGKLFF	TGTGCCAGCAGCCCCACCCCCGGGATACACTATGGAAAACTGTTTTTT
TRBJ2-7	NA	TRBV7-9	15	NA	CASSSDQTGSYEQYF	TGTGCCAGCAGCTCCGACCAGACAGGCTCCTACGAGCAGTACTTC
TRBJ1-5	NA	TRBV4-1	16	NA	CASSPTPPHGGQPQHF	TGCGCCAGCAGCCCTACACCCCCGCACGGAGGGCAGCCCCAGCATTTT
TRBJ1-1	once	TRBV25-1	14	TRBD1	CASSVRGQLGEAFF	TGTGCCAGCAGTGTTAGGGGGCAGCTAGGGGAAGCTTTCTTT
TRBJ2-7	NA	TRBV5-1	16	TRBD1	CASSGGGRGILHEQYF	TGCGCCAGCAGCGGAGGTGGCAGGGGGATTCTCCACGAGCAGTACTTC
TRBJ2-5	NA	TRBV6-6	15	NA	CASRDTGGSQETQYF	TGTGCCAGCAGAGATACGGGGGGCTCCCAAGAGACCCAGTACTTC